The 22 T cell receptor beta chains below all came from one sample that was sequenced in a study of blood T cell repertoires in COVID-19. Data came from immunoSEQ multiplex PCR; TCRdb stores just in-frame clones and leaves some out. The top ten hold approximately 4% of the sample, which has roughly 260,000 clones, about nine tenths seen once. Sample: peripheral blood. All receptors derive from a man in his sixties who had recovered from COVID-19.

The rearrangement links TRBV24-1 to TRBJ1-5; the D is unclear. With 6 bases removed from V and 6 bases from J, the gap between germline ends came to 11 bases. The CDR3 covers 13 residues. The germline V gene has CDR1 KGHDR and CDR2 SFDVKD. The chain's CDR3 is CATSLGNSQPQHF. As DNA, the CDR3 is TGTGCCACCAGTCTGGGCAATAGTCAGCCCCAGCATTTT.

The V gene is TRBV6-6, the J gene TRBJ2-3; D may be TRBD2 (6 bases). V lost 6 bases, J lost 0 bases, and 25 bases lay in between. Germline assignment: CDR1 MNHNY and CDR2 SVGAGI (reference sequence). The CDR3 consists of 19 residues. DNA for the CDR3: TGTGCCAGCAGCCACTTTACCTTTACTAGCCGAACTAGCACAGATACGCAGTATTTT. Its translation is CASSHFTFTSRTSTDTQYF.

The rearrangement uses TRBV9 and TRBJ2-3, with 15 bases identical to TRBD2. The germline CDR1 and CDR2 sequences are SGDLS and YYNGEE. The CDR3 consists of 18 residues. V was clipped by 4 bases and J by 5 bases; unmatched bases: 11. As DNA, the CDR3 is TGTGCCAGCAGCAATACCGGGACTAGCGGGGGGAGGCTAGATACGCAGTATTTT. This gives the protein CASSNTGTSGGRLDTQYF.

This sequence joins TRBV4-2 and TRBJ1-5; D not certain. V was clipped by 0 bases and J by 6 bases, with 3 bases between them. Germline V CDR1 and CDR2: LGHNA, YNFKEQ. The CDR3 runs 12 residues. The CDR3 loop is CASSQDSQPQHF. The CDR3, as DNA: TGTGCCAGCAGCCAAGACAGTCAGCCCCAGCATTTT.

V and J are TRBV13 and TRBJ2-7; 11 nucleotides line up with TRBD1. The J segment lost 4 bases and the V segment lost 5 bases, leaving 7 bases of the junction unmatched. This CDR3 contains 15 residues. From germline, CDR1 is PRHDT and CDR2 FYEKMQ (reference sequence). The CDR3 loop is CASSPRDRGGYEQYF. The DNA of the CDR3 is TGTGCCAGCAGCCCACGGGACAGGGGGGGGTACGAGCAGTACTTC.

DNA of the CDR3: TGTGCCAGCAGGGGGAGGAGCAGCAATCAGCCCCAGCATTTT. Its protein product is CASRGRSSNQPQHF. The chain employs TRBV2 and TRBJ1-5; D call uncertain. V gave up 6 bases and J gave up 1 base, with 10 bases separating them. CDR1 and CDR2 (germline): SNHLY, FYNNEI. The CDR3 has 14 amino acids.

The chain links TRBV11-1 to TRBJ2-3, with TRBD1 matching 11 bases. Germline V gene data show CDR1 as SGHAT and CDR2 as FQDESV (reference sequence). The CDR3 is 15 residues long. V gave up 5 bases and J gave up 5 bases; unmatched junction bases: 6. The CDR3 spells CASSTGTGGVDTQYF. The CDR3 DNA reads as TGTGCCAGCAGCACCGGGACAGGGGGGGTAGATACGCAGTATTTT.

This chain connects TRBV9 to TRBJ1-2; D is possibly TRBD1 (5 bases). Deletions cut 4 bases from V and 4 bases from J, with 17 bases between. The CDR3 contains 15 residues. The germline V gene has CDR1 SGDLS and CDR2 YYNGEE. CDR3 sequence reads: CASSPTGGVSYGYTF. As DNA, the CDR3 is TGTGCCAGCAGCCCCACCGGGGGGGTAAGCTATGGCTACACCTTC.

The DNA for the CDR3 is TGTGCCAGCGGACAGGCCCACTACGAGCAGTACTTC. Its translation: CASGQAHYEQYF. The chain links TRBV7-9 to TRBJ2-7; 7 bases fit TRBD1. The CDR3 is 12 amino acids. Trimming at V came to 8 bases and at J to 3 bases, leaving 4 bases not matched to a gene. CDR1 is SEHNR and CDR2 is FQNEAQ in the germline V gene (reference sequence).

This clone showed up just once. The chain recombines TRBV7-3 with TRBJ2-5, with 7 bases fitting TRBD2. J gave up 2 bases and V 5 bases, and 8 bases lay outside the gene matches. This CDR3 is built from 15 residues. Germline V gives CDR1 SGHTA, CDR2 FQGTGA. This CDR3 reads CASSPGGAGQETQYF. DNA for the CDR3: TGTGCCAGCAGCCCAGGTGGAGCGGGGCAAGAGACCCAGTACTTC.

This clone was recorded once. The chain couples TRBV5-4 to TRBJ1-2; the D is unclear. The CDR3 contains 14 residues. V was clipped by 2 bases and J by 8 bases, with 16 bases between them. The germline gives CDR1 SGHNT, CDR2 YYREEE (reference sequence). The CDR3 coding sequence is TGTGCCAGCAGCTTTTTCAGTGGCGGGGAGGGCTACACCTTC. This translates into CASSFFSGGEGYTF.

The chain has TRBV5-8 and TRBJ2-5; D might be TRBD1 (6 bases). In germline, CDR1 is SGHTS, CDR2 YDEGEE. V was shortened by 4 bases and J by 0 bases, with 13 bases between the two germline ends. The CDR3 has 15 amino acids. This CDR3 reads CASSMGHPYQETQYF. In DNA, the CDR3 is TGTGCCAGCAGCATGGGACACCCGTACCAAGAGACCCAGTACTTC. Drawing the rest from reference TRBV5-8 and TRBJ2-5, the complete variable domain is EAGVTQSPTHLIKTRGQQATLRCSPISGHTSVYWYQQALGLGLQFLLWYDEGEERNRGNFPPRFSGRQFPNYSSELNVNALELEDSALYLCASSMGHPYQETQYFGPGTRLLVL.

This rearrangement joins TRBV10-3 to TRBJ2-1; TRBD2 aligns across 15 bases. CDR3 size: 17 residues. From germline, CDR1 is ENHRY and CDR2 SYGVKD. The V segment lost 6 bases and the J segment 5 bases; nucleotides outside the gene matches: 8. The CDR3: CAISAGTSGGTNNEQFF. The CDR3 nucleotides are TGTGCCATCAGCGCCGGGACTAGCGGGGGGACAAACAATGAGCAGTTCTTC.

This clone appeared once. The CDR3 DNA reads TGTGCCAGCAGTCTAACTAGCGAGCAGTACTTC. Translating gives CASSLTSEQYF. The V gene is TRBV12-3 or TRBV12-4, the J gene TRBJ2-7; maybe TRBD2 (5 bases). This CDR3 spans 11 amino acids. The ends were cut back, 5 bases at V and 6 bases at J, with 8 bases in the middle.

The genes are TRBV15 and TRBJ2-7, with no clear D. The V end lost 0 bases, the J end lost 5 bases, and 14 bases lay between the germline ends. The CDR3 runs to 15 residues. Germline CDR1 and CDR2: LNHNV and YYDKDF (reference sequence). CDR3 residues: CATSRDRRSLDEQYF. The CDR3 DNA follows: TGTGCCACCAGCAGAGACAGGCGTTCTTTGGACGAGCAGTACTTC.

This clone was counted a few times. The chain employs TRBV6-2 or TRBV6-3 and TRBJ2-7; D gene unclear. Germline V gives CDR1 MNHEY, CDR2 SVGEGT. This CDR3 is built from 13 residues. The V end lost 2 bases, the J end lost 3 bases, and 8 bases lay between the germline ends. The CDR3 DNA sequence: TGTGCCAGCAGTTACCCTACCGACTACGAGCAGTACTTC. The encoded protein is CASSYPTDYEQYF.

The V and J genes are TRBV2 and TRBJ1-5; 8 bases fit TRBD1. V shed 6 bases, J shed 2 bases, and the junction held 3 bases outside the gene matches. Germline V lookup: CDR1 SNHLY, CDR2 FYNNEI. The CDR3 loop spans 14 amino acids. In nucleotides, the CDR3 is TGTGCCAGCAGGGTACAGGGGGGCAATCAGCCCCAGCATTTT. Translation: CASRVQGGNQPQHF.

This clone occurred many times. This chain joins TRBV3-1 (or the pseudogene TRBV3-2) and TRBJ2-3; 13 positions match TRBD2. CDR1 and CDR2 from the germline V gene are LGHDT and YNNKEL (reference sequence). With 3 bases clipped from V and 1 base from J, the junction kept 4 bases outside the gene matches. The CDR3 contains 17 residues. CDR3 in DNA: TGTGCCAGCAGCCACCAGGGACTAGCGGGGCGCACAGATACGCAGTATTTT. It encodes CASSHQGLAGRTDTQYF.

This chain connects TRBV7-2 to TRBJ2-3; TRBD1 agrees at 9 bases. The length of the CDR3 is 14 residues. Germline lookup yields CDR1 SGHTA and CDR2 FQGNSA. V was clipped by 1 base and J by 14 bases; unmatched bases: 10. The CDR3 reads CASSLERDRARPYF. The CDR3 coding sequence is TGTGCCAGCAGCTTAGAGAGGGACAGGGCCCGGCCGTATTTT.

This chain uses TRBV30 with TRBJ1-1; a weak D match, TRBD1 (6 bases). Per germline, CDR1 GTSNPN and CDR2 SVGIG (reference sequence). CDR3 size: 13 residues. Trimming removed 0 bases at V and 7 bases at J, with 12 bases between. The CDR3 loop is CAWSVGGRGEAFF. Written as DNA, the CDR3 is TGTGCCTGGAGTGTAGGGGGAAGGGGTGAAGCTTTCTTT.

In its sample, this clone was seen once. The V and J genes are TRBV6-1 and TRBJ1-6; D is ambiguous. The V gene lost 3 bases and the J gene lost 6 bases, with 9 bases spanning the gap. The germline CDR1 and CDR2 sequences are MNHNS and SASEGT. The CDR3 is made up of 14 amino acids. DNA for the CDR3: TGTGCCAGCAGTGAGAGGAGAGCTAATTCACCCCTCCACTTT. It translates to CASSERRANSPLHF.

CDR3 coding DNA: TGTGCCAGCAGTGATCCGGGACAGGGTAACATTCAGTACTTC. This gives the protein CASSDPGQGNIQYF. J is TRBJ2-4 and V is TRBV2; 9 bases are shared with TRBD1. V was clipped by 3 bases and J by 7 bases; unmatched bases: 4. This CDR3 has 14 residues. Germline CDR1 and CDR2: SNHLY and FYNNEI.